This T cell receptor (beta chain) derives from a study of blood T cell repertoires in COVID-19. This CDR3 contains 15 residues. V shed 1 base, J shed 1 base, and the junction held 4 bases outside the gene matches. Germline V gene sequence: CDR1 SGHTA, CDR2 FQGNSA. Only in-frame clones appear in the TCRdb table, and some are missing; sequencing was by immunoSEQ multiplex PCR. The sample lists about 300,000 clones, about 81% occurring once. Material for sequencing was peripheral blood. This clonotype was obtained from a human donor with COVID-19, enrolled during active disease. The donor label of this sample is uncertain. V usage is TRBV7-2 and J usage is TRBJ2-7; TRBD2 agrees at 7 bases. In DNA form, the CDR3 reads TGTGCCAGCAGCTTAGGTAGCGGGCCTTCCTACGAGCAGTACTTC. Translation: CASSLGSGPSYEQYF. Drawing the rest from reference TRBV7-2 and TRBJ2-7, the complete variable domain is GAGVSQSPSNKVTEKGKDVELRCDPISGHTALYWYRQSLGQGLEFLIYFQGNSAPDKSGLPSDRFSAERTGGSVSTLTIQRTQQEDSAVYLCASSLGSGPSYEQYFGPGTRLTVT.